The source of this T cell receptor beta chain is a study of T cell responses to AZD1222 COVID-19 vaccine. General study points: Only after the peak T cell response were repertoires sampled. Donors skewed white British and female; clonal diversity was possibly underestimated. Of the AZD1222 recipients, only 5 or 6 were seropositive at baseline.

Here immunoSEQ multiplex PCR was the method, and the copy in TCRdb shows in-frame clones only, minus some. Altogether about 120,000 clones are present, about 90% being singletons, with the ten largest covering roughly 2.7%. In regard to this clone: Antigen: not known.

The CDR3 is 16 amino acids. Germline V gene lookup returns CDR1 LNHDA and CDR2 SQIVND (reference sequence). V lost 1 base and J 4 bases, leaving 14 bases between the germline ends. The sequence was collected from an adult who received the AZD1222 COVID-19 vaccine. This material consisted of peripheral blood, taken 28 days after the second AZD1222 dose. The chain joins TRBV19 to TRBJ1-5; no clear D gene. CDR3: CASSIVGGLPNQPQHF. CDR3 nucleotides: TGTGCCAGTAGTATAGTGGGAGGGCTACCTAATCAGCCCCAGCATTTT.